This entry lists 13 T cell receptor beta chains sequenced from one sample in a study of cytomegalovirus exposure and HLA in healthy donors. Primers included in the PCR were 60 Vbeta and 13 Jbeta primers. Measured with immunoSEQ multiplex PCR; TCRdb has only the in-frame clones, and not every one. This table has roughly 190,000 clones, 65% to 85% appearing once. Sequenced: PBMCs. The receptors derive from a woman between 18 and 29 years old in good health and CMV-seronegative.

The V and J genes are TRBV7-3 and TRBJ1-2; 8 bases fit TRBD1. Germline V gene sequence: CDR1 SGHTA, CDR2 FQGTGA. The CDR3 spans 16 residues. With V trimmed by 1 base and J by 6 bases, 10 bases remained unmatched. This CDR3 is CASSLKPGQEVHGYTF. The DNA for the CDR3 is TGTGCCAGCAGCTTAAAACCGGGACAGGAAGTTCATGGCTACACCTTC.

The V and J genes are TRBV27 and TRBJ2-7; 10 bases are shared with TRBD1. With V trimmed by 5 bases and J by 3 bases, 13 bases remained unmatched. CDR3 size: 17 residues. Germline CDR1 and CDR2: MNHEY and SMNVEV (reference sequence). The CDR3 nucleotides are TGTGCCAGCAGTACACGGGGACAGGGGATAGTAGACTACGAGCAGTACTTC. The encoded protein is CASSTRGQGIVDYEQYF.

The rearrangement uses TRBV18 and TRBJ1-3, with TRBD1 as a possible D gene (5 bases). V was trimmed by 1 base and J by 2 bases, leaving 9 bases between them. The germline V gene has CDR1 KGHSH and CDR2 LQKENI. The CDR3 has 15 amino acids. The chain's CDR3 is CASSPLRDTGNTIYF. The CDR3 nucleotides are TGTGCCAGCTCACCACTCAGGGATACTGGAAACACCATATATTTT.

The V gene is TRBV18, the J gene TRBJ2-7; TRBD1 might be the D (6 bases). The CDR3 extends over 14 amino acids. Germline V gene lookup returns CDR1 KGHSH and CDR2 LQKENI. Trimming removed 3 bases at V and 5 bases at J, with 14 bases between. CDR3 amino acids: CASSPPTGIDEQYF. CDR3 DNA: TGTGCCAGCTCACCGCCTACAGGGATCGACGAGCAGTACTTC. The full variable domain, completed using reference TRBV18 and TRBJ2-7, is NAGVMQNPRHLVRRRGQEARLRCSPMKGHSHVYWYRQLPEEGLKFMVYLQKENIIDESGMPKERFSAEFPKEGPSILRIQQVVRGDSAAYFCASSPPTGIDEQYFGPGTRLTVT.

The chain has TRBV6-4 and TRBJ2-7; unclear D gene. CDR3 length: 11 amino acids. V was cut by 6 bases and J by 2 bases, with 5 bases left in between. Germline assignment: CDR1 MRHNA and CDR2 SNTAGT. The CDR3 region is CASRHPYEQYF. The CDR3 DNA reads TGTGCCAGCAGACACCCCTACGAGCAGTACTTC.

V gene TRBV7-8 combines with J gene TRBJ1-6, with 7 positions matching TRBD1. Trimming at V came to 8 bases and at J to 9 bases, leaving 7 bases not matched to a gene. CDR3 length: 13 residues. Germline CDR1 SGHVS, CDR2 FQNEAQ. CDR3 sequence reads: CASLGQDRSPLHF. The CDR3 DNA reads TGTGCCAGCCTCGGACAGGATCGTTCACCCCTCCACTTT.

This clone was recorded once. Its ends do not fully match the called genes, so a read error is possible. J is TRBJ1-4 and V is TRBV7-9; TRBD1 matches 7 bases. The CDR3 is 16 residues long. Germline V lookup: CDR1 SEHNR, CDR2 FQNEAQ (reference sequence). The CDR3 here is CSSSPDRVTPNEKLFF. As DNA, the CDR3 is TGTTCCAGCAGCCCCGACAGGGTAACTCCTAATGAAAAACTGTTTTTT.

The genes are TRBV6-1 and TRBJ2-1; TRBD2 aligns across 7 bases. The CDR3 consists of 11 residues. The germline gives CDR1 MNHNS, CDR2 SASEGT. Trimming took 4 bases from V and 13 from J; bases not matched to a gene: 4. The CDR3 protein is CASSVSGDQFF. DNA for the CDR3: TGTGCCAGCAGTGTCAGCGGGGATCAGTTCTTC.

This clone is a singleton in its sample. V and J are TRBV5-4 and TRBJ2-2; a weak D match, TRBD1 (6 bases). This CDR3 is 16 amino acids long. The germline V and J ends were trimmed by 5 bases and 0 bases, with 14 bases remaining between them. CDR1 and CDR2 (germline): SGHNT, YYREEE (reference sequence). The chain's CDR3 is CASSPRQETNTGELFF. For the CDR3, the DNA is TGTGCCAGCAGTCCCCGACAGGAGACGAACACCGGGGAGCTGTTTTTT.

The chain joins TRBV7-9 to TRBJ1-1, with a tentative D call TRBD1 (6 bases). The V and J ends lost 6 bases and 1 base respectively, with 15 bases between them. Per the germline V gene, CDR1 is SEHNR and CDR2 is FQNEAQ (reference sequence). This CDR3 spans 15 amino acids. In DNA form, the CDR3 reads TGTGCCAGCAGGAAGGGGGGGTTGGAGAACACTGAAGCTTTCTTT. Amino acids: CASRKGGLENTEAFF.

The chain employs TRBV9 and TRBJ2-5; 9 nucleotides line up with TRBD2. Germline V gene lookup returns CDR1 SGDLS and CDR2 YYNGEE. The CDR3 loop spans 15 amino acids. V lost 3 bases to trimming and J lost 2 bases; unmatched junction nucleotides: 5. CDR3 region: CASSASGGQQETQYF. CDR3 bases: TGTGCCAGCAGCGCGAGCGGGGGGCAACAAGAGACCCAGTACTTC.

The rearrangement links TRBV6-1 to TRBJ1-1; 7 bases match TRBD1. This CDR3 is 15 amino acids long. Looked up from germline, CDR1 is MNHNS and CDR2 is SASEGT. V gave up 2 bases and J gave up 1 base; unmatched junction bases: 4. The CDR3 spells CASSELRGKNTEAFF. The CDR3 DNA follows: TGTGCCAGCAGTGAACTCAGGGGGAAGAACACTGAAGCTTTCTTT.

The V gene is TRBV9, the J gene TRBJ2-2; D gene uncertain. V was clipped by 0 bases and J by 4 bases, with 7 bases between them. This CDR3 spans 14 amino acids. The germline V gene encodes CDR1 SGDLS and CDR2 YYNGEE. The DNA of the CDR3 is TGTGCCAGCAGCGTAGGGAGCAGCACCGGGGAGCTGTTTTTT. Its protein is CASSVGSSTGELFF.